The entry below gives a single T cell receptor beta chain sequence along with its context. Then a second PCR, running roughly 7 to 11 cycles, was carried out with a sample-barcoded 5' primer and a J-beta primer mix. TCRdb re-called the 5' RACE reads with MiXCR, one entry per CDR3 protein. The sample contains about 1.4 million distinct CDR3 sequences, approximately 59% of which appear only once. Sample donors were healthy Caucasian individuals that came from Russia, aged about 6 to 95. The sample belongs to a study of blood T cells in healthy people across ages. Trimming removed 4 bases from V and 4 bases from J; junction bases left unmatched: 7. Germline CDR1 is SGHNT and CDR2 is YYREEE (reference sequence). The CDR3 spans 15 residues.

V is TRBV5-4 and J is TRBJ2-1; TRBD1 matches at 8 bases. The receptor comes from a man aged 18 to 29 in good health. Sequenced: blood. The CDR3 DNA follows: TGTGCCAGCAGCCACCGGACAGGGAATTACAATGAGCAGTTCTTC. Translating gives CASSHRTGNYNEQFF.